This T cell receptor beta chain was sequenced in a study of T cells in Graves' hyperthyroidism and ophthalmopathy. The investigators amplified TCR beta CDR3 regions from RNA transcripts. Primed by the HTBI set, a first-round RT-PCR was run on the TCR CDR3. MiXCR was run by TCRdb on the multiplex PCR reads, yielding one entry per CDR3 protein. Of roughly 350,000 distinct CDR3 sequences in the sample, approximately 14% were seen once. V was shortened by 4 bases and J by 9 bases, with 25 bases between the two germline ends. Germline values: CDR1 LNHNV, CDR2 YYDKDF (reference sequence). This CDR3 comprises 17 residues.

The V call is TRBV15, the J call TRBJ2-1; possible D gene TRBD1, 5 bases. This TCR came from a woman between 25 and 40 years old with Graves' hyperthyroidism. Sequencing used blood. The CDR3 DNA sequence: TGTGCCACCAGCACAAACCAAGGGGCTCGTCCCCCGAGTGAGCAGTTCTTC. Translating gives CATSTNQGARPPSEQFF.